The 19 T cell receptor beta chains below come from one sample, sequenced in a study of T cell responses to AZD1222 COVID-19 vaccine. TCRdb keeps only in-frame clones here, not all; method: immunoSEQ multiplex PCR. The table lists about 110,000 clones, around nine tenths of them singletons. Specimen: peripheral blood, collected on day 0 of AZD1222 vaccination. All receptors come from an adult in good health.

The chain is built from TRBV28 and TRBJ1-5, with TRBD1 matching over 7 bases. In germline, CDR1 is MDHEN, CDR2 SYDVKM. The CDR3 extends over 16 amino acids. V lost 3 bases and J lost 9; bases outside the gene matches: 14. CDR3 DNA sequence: TGTGCCAGCAGTTTGTATTTTGGACAGGACAAATGGCCCCAGCATTTT. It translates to CASSLYFGQDKWPQHF.

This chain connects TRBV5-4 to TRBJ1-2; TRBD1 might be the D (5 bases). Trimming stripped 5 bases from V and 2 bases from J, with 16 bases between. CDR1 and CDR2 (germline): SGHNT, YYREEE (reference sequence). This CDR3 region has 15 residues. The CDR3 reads CASSTRGPRNYGYTF. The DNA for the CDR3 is TGTGCCAGCAGTACCCGGGGACCACGCAACTATGGCTACACCTTC.

CDR3 nucleotides: TGTGCCAGCAGCGGCCCTGAGACTAGCGTAAATACGCAGTATTTT. It encodes CASSGPETSVNTQYF. The chain joins TRBV7-9 to TRBJ2-3, with TRBD2 identical over 8 bases. The length of the CDR3 is 15 residues. Germline V gene data show CDR1 as SEHNR and CDR2 as FQNEAQ (reference sequence). V trimming: 5 bases; J trimming: 7 bases; junction bases outside the gene matches: 11. Looking up the rest from reference TRBV7-9 and TRBJ2-3 gives the full variable domain: DTGVSQNPRHKITKRGQNVTFRCDPISEHNRLYWYRQTLGQGPEFLTYFQNEAQLEKSRLLSDRFSAERPKGSFSTLEIQRTEQGDSAMYLCASSGPETSVNTQYFGPGTRLTVL.

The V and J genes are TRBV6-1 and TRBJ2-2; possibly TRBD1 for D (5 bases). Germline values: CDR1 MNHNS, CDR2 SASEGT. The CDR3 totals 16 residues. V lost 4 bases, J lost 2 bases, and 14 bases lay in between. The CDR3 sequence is CASSGGSGINTGELFF. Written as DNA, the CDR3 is TGTGCCAGCAGTGGGGGCTCAGGTATCAACACCGGGGAGCTGTTTTTT.

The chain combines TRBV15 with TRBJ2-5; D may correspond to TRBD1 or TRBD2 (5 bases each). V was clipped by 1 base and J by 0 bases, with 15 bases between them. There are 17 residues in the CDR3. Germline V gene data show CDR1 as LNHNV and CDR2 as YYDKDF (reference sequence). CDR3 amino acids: CATSRAARGVYQETQYF. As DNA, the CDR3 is TGTGCCACCAGCAGAGCGGCACGAGGGGTATACCAAGAGACCCAGTACTTC.

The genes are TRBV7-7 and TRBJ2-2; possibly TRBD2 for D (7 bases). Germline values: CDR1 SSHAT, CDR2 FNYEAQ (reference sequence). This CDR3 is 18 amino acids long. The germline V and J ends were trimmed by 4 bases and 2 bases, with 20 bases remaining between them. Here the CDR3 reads CASSSRGAGPPNTGELFF. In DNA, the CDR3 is TGTGCCAGCAGCTCTCGGGGGGCGGGACCCCCTAACACCGGGGAGCTGTTTTTT.

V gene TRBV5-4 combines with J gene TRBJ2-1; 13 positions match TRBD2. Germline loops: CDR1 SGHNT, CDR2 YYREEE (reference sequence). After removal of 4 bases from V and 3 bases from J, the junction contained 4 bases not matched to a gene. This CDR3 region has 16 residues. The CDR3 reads CASSGGTSGDYNEQFF. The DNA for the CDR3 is TGTGCCAGCAGCGGAGGGACTAGCGGGGACTACAATGAGCAGTTCTTC.

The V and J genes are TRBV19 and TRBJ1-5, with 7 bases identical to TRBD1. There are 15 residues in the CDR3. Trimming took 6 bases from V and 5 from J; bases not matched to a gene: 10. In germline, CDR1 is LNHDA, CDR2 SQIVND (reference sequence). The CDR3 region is CASRTRTGWDQPQHF. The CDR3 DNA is TGTGCCAGTAGAACTAGGACAGGTTGGGATCAGCCCCAGCATTTT.

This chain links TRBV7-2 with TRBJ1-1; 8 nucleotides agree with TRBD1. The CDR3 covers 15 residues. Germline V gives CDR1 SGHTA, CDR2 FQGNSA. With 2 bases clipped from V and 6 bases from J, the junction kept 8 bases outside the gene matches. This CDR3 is CASSLWTGSFPEAFF. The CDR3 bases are TGTGCCAGCAGCTTATGGACAGGGTCATTTCCTGAAGCTTTCTTT.

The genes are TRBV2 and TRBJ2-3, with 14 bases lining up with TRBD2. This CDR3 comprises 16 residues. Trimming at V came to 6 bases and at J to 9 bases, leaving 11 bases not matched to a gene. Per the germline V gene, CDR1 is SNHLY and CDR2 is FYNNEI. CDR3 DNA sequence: TGTGCCAGCAGCTCCAGACTAGCGGGGGGGCAAGGAACGCAGTATTTT. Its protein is CASSSRLAGGQGTQYF.

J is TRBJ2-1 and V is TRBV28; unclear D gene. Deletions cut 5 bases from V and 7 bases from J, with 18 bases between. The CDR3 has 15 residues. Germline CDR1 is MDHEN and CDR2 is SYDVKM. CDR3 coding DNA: TGTGCCAGCAGTGTATCTTGGTCCTTTGGGAATGAGCAGTTCTTC. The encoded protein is CASSVSWSFGNEQFF.

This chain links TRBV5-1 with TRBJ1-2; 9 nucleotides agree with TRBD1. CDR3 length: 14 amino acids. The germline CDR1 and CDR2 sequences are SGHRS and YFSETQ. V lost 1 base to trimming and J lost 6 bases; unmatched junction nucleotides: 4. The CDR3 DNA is TGCGCCAGCAGCTTGCTGACAGGGGGTCATGGCTACACCTTC. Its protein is CASSLLTGGHGYTF.

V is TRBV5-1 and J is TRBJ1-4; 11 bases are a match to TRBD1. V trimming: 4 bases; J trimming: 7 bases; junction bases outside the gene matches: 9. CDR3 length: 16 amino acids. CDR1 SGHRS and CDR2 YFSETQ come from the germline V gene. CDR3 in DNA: TGCGCCAGCAGCAACCGGACAGGGGGCGCGAGTGAAAAACTGTTTTTT. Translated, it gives CASSNRTGGASEKLFF.

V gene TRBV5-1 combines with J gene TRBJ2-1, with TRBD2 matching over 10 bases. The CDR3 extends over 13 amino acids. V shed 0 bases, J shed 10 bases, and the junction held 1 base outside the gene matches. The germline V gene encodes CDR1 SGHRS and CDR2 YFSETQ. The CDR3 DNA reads TGCGCCAGCAGCTTGGGTAGCGGGAGGGAGCAGTTCTTC. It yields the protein CASSLGSGREQFF.

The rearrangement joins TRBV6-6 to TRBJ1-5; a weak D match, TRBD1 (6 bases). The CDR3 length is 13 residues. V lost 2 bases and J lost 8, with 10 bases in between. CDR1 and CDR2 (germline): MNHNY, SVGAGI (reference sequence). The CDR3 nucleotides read TGTGCCAGCAGTTACAGGGGGTCGGAGCCCCAGCATTTT. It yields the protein CASSYRGSEPQHF.

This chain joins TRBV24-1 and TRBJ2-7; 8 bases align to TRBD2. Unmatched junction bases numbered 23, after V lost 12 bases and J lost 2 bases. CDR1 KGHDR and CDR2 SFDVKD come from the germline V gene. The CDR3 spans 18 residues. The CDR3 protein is CAPTSTDPSGSPTYEQYV. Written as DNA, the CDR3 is TGTGCCCCCACCTCCACCGACCCCAGCGGGAGTCCCACCTACGAGCAGTACGTC.

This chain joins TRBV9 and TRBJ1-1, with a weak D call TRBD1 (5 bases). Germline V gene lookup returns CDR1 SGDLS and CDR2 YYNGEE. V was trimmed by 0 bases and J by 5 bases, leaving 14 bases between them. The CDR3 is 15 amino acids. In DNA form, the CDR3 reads TGTGCCAGCAGCGTAGTTCCAGGGCGCGGGACTGAAGCTTTCTTT. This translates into CASSVVPGRGTEAFF. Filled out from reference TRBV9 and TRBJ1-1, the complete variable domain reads DSGVTQTPKHLITATGQRVTLRCSPRSGDLSVYWYQQSLDQGLQFLIQYYNGEERAKGNILERFSAQQFPDLHSELNLSSLELGDSALYFCASSVVPGRGTEAFFGQGTRLTVV.

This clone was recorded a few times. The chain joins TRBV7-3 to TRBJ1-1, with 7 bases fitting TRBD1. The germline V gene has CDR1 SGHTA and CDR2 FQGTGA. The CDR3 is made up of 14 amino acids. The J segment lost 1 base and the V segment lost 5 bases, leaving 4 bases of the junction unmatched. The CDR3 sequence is CASSPGQANTEAFF. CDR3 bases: TGTGCCAGCAGCCCCGGACAGGCGAACACTGAAGCTTTCTTT.

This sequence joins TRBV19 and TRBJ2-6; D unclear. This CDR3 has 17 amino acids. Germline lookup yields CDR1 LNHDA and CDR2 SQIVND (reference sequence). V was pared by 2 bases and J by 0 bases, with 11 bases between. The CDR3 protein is CASSISSSTSGANVLTF. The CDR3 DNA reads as TGTGCCAGTAGTATAAGCTCAAGTACCTCTGGGGCCAACGTCCTGACTTTC. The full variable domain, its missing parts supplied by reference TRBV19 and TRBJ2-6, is DGGITQSPKYLFRKEGQNVTLSCEQNLNHDAMYWYRQDPGQGLRLIYYSQIVNDFQKGDIAEGYSVSREKKESFPLTVTSAQKNPTAFYLCASSISSSTSGANVLTFGAGSRLTVL.